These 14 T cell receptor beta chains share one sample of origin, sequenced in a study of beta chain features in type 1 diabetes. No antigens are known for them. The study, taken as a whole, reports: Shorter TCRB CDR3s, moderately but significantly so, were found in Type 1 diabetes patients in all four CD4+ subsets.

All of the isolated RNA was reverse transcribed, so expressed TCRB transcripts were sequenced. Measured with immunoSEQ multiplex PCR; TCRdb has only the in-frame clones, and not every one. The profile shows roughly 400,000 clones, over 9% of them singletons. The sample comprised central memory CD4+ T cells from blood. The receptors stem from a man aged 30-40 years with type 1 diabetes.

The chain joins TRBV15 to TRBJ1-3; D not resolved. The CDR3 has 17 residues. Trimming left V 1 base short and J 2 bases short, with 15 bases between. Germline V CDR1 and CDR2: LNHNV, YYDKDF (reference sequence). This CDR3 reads CATSRGGRNLPGNTIYF. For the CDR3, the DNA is TGTGCCACCAGCAGAGGAGGGCGGAACTTACCTGGAAACACCATATATTTT.

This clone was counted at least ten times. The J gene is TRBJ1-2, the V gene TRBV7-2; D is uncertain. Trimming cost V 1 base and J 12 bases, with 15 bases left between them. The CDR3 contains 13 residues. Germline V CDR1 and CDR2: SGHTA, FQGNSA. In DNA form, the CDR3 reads TGTGCCAGCAGCTTAGTCGGCACAGCCAAAAACACCTTC. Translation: CASSLVGTAKNTF.

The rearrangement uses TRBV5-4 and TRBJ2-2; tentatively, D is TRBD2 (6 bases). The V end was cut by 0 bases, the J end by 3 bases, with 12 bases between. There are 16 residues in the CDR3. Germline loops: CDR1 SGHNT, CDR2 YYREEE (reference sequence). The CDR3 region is CASSLAGGTDTGELFF. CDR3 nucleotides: TGTGCCAGCAGCTTGGCTGGCGGGACGGACACCGGGGAGCTGTTTTTT.

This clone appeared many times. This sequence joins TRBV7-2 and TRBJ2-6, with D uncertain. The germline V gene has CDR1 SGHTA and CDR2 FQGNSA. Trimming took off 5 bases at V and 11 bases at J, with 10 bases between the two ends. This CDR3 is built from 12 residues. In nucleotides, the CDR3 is TGTGCCAGCAGCCGCAGGCAGGACGTCCTGACTTTC. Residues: CASSRRQDVLTF.

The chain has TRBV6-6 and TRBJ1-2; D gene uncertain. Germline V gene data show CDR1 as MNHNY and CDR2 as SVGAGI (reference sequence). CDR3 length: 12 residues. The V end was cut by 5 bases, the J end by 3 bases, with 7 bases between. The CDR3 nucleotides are TGTGCCAGCAGTGCGAACGACTATGGCTACACCTTC. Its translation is CASSANDYGYTF.

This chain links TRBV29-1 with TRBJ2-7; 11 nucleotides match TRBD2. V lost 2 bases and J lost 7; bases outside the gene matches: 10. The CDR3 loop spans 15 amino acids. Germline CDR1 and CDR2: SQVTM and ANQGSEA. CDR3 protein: CSVEKGLAGGSEQYF. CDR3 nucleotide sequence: TGCAGCGTTGAAAAGGGGCTAGCGGGAGGAAGTGAGCAGTACTTC.

CDR3 protein: CVSAEQGGTEAFF. CDR3 DNA sequence: TGTGTCTCAGCAGAGCAGGGAGGGACTGAAGCTTTCTTT. The rearrangement joins TRBV7-9 to TRBJ1-1; maybe TRBD1 (5 bases). CDR1 is SEHNR and CDR2 is FQNEAQ in the germline V gene (reference sequence). The CDR3 totals 13 residues.

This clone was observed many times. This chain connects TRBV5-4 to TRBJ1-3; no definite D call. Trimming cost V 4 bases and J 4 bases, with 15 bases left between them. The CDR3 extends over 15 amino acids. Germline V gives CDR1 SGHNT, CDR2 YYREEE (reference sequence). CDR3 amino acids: CASSVYRATGNTIYF. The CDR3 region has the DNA TGTGCCAGCAGCGTCTACCGGGCCACCGGAAACACCATATATTTT.

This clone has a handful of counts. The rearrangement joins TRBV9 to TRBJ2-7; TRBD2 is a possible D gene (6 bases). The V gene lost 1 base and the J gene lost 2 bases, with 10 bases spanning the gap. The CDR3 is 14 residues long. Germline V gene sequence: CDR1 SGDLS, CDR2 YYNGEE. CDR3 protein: CASSVSGHAYEQYF. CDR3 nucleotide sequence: TGTGCCAGCAGCGTAAGCGGGCACGCCTACGAGCAGTACTTC.

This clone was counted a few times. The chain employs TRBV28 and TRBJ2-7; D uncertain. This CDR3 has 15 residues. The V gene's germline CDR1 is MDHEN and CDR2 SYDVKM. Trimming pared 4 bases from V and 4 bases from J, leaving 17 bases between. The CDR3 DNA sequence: TGTGCCAGCAGTTCTAGGACGGCGTTAGGGTACGAGCAGTACTTC. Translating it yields CASSSRTALGYEQYF.

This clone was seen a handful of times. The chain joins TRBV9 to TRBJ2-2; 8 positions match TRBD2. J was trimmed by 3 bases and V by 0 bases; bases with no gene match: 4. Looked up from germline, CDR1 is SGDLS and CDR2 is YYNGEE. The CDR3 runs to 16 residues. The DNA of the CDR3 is TGTGCCAGCAGCGTAGACGGGAGGGCCGACACCGGGGAGCTGTTTTTT. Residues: CASSVDGRADTGELFF. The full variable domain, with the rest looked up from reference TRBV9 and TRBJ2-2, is DSGVTQTPKHLITATGQRVTLRCSPRSGDLSVYWYQQSLDQGLQFLIQYYNGEERAKGNILERFSAQQFPDLHSELNLSSLELGDSALYFCASSVDGRADTGELFFGEGSRLTVL.

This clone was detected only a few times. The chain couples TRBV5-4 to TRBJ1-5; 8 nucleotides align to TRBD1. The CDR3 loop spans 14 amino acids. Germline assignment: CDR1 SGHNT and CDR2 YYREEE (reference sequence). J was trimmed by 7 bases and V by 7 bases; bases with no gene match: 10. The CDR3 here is CASAKGTGPQPQHF. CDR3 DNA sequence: TGTGCCAGCGCCAAGGGGACAGGTCCCCAGCCCCAGCATTTT.

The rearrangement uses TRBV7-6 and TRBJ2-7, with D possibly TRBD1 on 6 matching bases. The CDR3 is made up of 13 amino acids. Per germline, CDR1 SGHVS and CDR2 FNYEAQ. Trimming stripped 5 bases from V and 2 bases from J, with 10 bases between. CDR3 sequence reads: CASSDGTTYEQYF. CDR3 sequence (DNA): TGTGCCAGCAGCGACGGGACAACCTACGAGCAGTACTTC.

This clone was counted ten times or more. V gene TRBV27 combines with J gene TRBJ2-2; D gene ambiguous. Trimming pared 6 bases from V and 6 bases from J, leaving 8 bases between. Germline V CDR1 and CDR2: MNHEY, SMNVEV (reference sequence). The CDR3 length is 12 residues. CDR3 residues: CASSRLAGELFF. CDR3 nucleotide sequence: TGTGCCAGCAGCAGACTTGCCGGGGAGCTGTTTTTT.